The entry that follows covers one T cell receptor (beta chain) sequence. The treatment here: oral pan-JAK inhibitor, 5-10 mg twice daily. The data were obtained in a study of CD8+ T cells in alopecia areata. Sequencing templates came from extracted RNA that was reverse transcribed into cDNA. Only in-frame clones appear in the TCRdb table, and some are missing; sequencing was by immunoSEQ multiplex PCR. The sample lists under 350,000 clones; roughly 64% were seen once. The CDR3 loop spans 14 amino acids. Germline CDR1 and CDR2: SGHRS and YFSETQ. Trimming cost V 0 bases and J 6 bases, with 11 bases left between them.

The TCR comes from a human donor with alopecia areata. The chain recombines TRBV5-1 with TRBJ2-3; maybe TRBD2 (5 bases). The sequencing used CD4+ T cells sorted from blood, collected at week 24, from a patient treated with tofacitinib. The CDR3 region is CASSLEPSRDTQYF. In nucleotides, the CDR3 is TGCGCCAGCAGCTTGGAGCCTAGCCGTGATACGCAGTATTTT.